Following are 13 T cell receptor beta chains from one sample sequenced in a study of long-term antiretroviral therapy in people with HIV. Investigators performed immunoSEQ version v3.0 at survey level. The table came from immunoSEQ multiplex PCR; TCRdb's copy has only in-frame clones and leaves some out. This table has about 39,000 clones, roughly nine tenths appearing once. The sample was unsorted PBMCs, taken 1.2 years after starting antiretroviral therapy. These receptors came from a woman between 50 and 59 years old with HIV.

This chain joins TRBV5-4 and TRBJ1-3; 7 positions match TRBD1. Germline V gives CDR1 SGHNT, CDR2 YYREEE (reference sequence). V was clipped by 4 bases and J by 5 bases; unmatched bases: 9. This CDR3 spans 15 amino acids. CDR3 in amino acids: CASSTGQDPRNTIYF. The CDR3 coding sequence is TGTGCCAGCAGCACCGGACAGGACCCCCGAAACACCATATATTTT. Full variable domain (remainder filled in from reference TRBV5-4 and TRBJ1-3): ETGVTQSPTHLIKTRGQQVTLRCSSQSGHNTVSWYQQALGQGPQFIFQYYREEENGRGNFPPRFSGLQFPNYSSELNVNALELDDSALYLCASSTGQDPRNTIYFGEGSWLTVV.

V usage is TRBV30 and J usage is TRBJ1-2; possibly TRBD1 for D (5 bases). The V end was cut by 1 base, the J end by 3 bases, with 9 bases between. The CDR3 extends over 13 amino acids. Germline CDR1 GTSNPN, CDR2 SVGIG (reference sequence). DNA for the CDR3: TGTGCCTGGAGTGAAAGAGGGGACTATGGCTACACCTTC. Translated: CAWSERGDYGYTF. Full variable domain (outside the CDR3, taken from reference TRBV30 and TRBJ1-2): SQTIHQWPATLVQPVGSPLSLECTVEGTSNPNLYWYRQAAGRGLQLLFYSVGIGQISSEVPQNLSASRPQDRQFILSSKKLLLSDSGFYLCAWSERGDYGYTFGSGTRLTVV.

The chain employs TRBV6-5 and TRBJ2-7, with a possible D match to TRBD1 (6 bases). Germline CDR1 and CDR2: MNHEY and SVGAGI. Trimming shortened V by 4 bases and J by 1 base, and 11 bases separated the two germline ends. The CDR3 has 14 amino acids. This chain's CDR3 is CASSSLDRSYEQYF. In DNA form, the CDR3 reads TGTGCCAGCAGTTCCCTAGACAGGTCCTACGAGCAGTACTTC.

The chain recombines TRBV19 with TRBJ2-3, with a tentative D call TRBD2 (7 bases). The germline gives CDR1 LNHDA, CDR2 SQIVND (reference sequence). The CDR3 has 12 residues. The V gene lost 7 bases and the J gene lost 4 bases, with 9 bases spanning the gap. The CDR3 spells CASMGGPDTQYF. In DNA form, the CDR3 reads TGTGCCAGTATGGGGGGGCCAGATACGCAGTATTTT.

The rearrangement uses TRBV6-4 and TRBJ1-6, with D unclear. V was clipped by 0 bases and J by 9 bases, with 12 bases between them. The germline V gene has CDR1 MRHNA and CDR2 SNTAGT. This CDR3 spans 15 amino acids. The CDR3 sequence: CASSDSGEPFSPLHF. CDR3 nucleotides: TGTGCCAGCAGTGACTCCGGGGAACCATTTTCACCCCTCCACTTT.

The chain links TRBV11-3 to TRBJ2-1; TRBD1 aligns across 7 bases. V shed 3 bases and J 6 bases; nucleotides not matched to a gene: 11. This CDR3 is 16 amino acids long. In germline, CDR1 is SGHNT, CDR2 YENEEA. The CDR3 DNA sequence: TGTGCCAGCAGCTTGACTACAGGGGCCGCAATCAATGAGCAGTTCTTC. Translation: CASSLTTGAAINEQFF.

Written as DNA, the CDR3 is TGTGCCAGCAGTCCCTCCCTCCTTGGACGCTACAATGAGCAGTTCTTC. Translation gives CASSPSLLGRYNEQFF. The chain carries TRBV27 and TRBJ2-1; no firm D call. The CDR3 runs to 16 residues. The V end was cut by 5 bases, the J end by 3 bases, with 17 bases between. Per the germline V gene, CDR1 is MNHEY and CDR2 is SMNVEV (reference sequence).

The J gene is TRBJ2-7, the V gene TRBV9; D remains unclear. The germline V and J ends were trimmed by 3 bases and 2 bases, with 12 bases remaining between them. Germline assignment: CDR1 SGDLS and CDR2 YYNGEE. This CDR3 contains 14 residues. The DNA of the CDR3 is TGTGCCAGCAGCGCAATTTCGGAACCCTACGAGCAGTACTTC. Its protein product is CASSAISEPYEQYF.

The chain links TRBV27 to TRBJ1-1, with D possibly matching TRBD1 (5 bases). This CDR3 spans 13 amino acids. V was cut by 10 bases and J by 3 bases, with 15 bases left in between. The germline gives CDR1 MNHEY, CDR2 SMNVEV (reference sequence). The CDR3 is CATSLRGYTEAFF. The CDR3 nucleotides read TGTGCCACCTCCCTACGGGGGTACACTGAAGCTTTCTTT.

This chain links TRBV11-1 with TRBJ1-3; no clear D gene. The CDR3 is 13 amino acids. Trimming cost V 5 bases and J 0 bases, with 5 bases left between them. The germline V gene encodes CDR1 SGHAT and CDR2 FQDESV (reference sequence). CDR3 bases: TGTGCCAGCAGCCTTAACTCTGGAAACACCATATATTTT. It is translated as CASSLNSGNTIYF.

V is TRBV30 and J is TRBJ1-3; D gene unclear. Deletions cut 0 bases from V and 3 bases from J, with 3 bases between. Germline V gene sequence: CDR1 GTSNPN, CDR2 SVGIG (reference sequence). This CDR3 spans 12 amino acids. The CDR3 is CAWSVGGNTIYF. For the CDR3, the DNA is TGTGCCTGGAGTGTCGGTGGAAACACCATATATTTT.

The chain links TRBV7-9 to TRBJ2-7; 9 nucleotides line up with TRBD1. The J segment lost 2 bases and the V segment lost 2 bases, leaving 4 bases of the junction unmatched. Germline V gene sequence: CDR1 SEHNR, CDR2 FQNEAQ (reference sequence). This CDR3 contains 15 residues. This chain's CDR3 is CASSLFDRGAYEQYF. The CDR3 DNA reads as TGTGCCAGCAGCTTATTCGACAGGGGGGCCTACGAGCAGTACTTC.

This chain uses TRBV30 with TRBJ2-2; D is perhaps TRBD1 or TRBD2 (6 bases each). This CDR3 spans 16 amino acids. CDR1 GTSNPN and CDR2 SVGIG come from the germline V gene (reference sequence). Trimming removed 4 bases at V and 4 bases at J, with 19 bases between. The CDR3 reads CAWKSRETGLTGELFF. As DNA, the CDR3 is TGTGCCTGGAAGTCTCGGGAGACAGGACTCACCGGGGAGCTGTTTTTT.